What follows are 32 T cell receptor beta chains derived from one specimen sequenced in a study of blood T cell repertoires in COVID-19. The table came from immunoSEQ multiplex PCR; TCRdb's copy has only in-frame clones and leaves some out. The sample consists of about 140,000 clones, around 88% of them appearing once. Material: peripheral blood. The source is a human donor in a cohort sampled during active COVID-19.

The chain recombines TRBV7-2 with TRBJ2-2; D is unresolved. CDR1 is SGHTA and CDR2 is FQGNSA in the germline V gene. V dropped 5 bases and J dropped 4 bases, with 8 bases sitting between them. The CDR3 totals 13 residues. The CDR3 here is CASSRLGTGELFF. Here the CDR3 DNA reads TGTGCCAGCAGCCGACTCGGCACCGGGGAGCTGTTTTTT.

The genes are TRBV4-2 and TRBJ2-1, with 8 bases identical to TRBD2. The junction had 4 bases not matched to a gene; V was cut back by 0 bases and J by 6 bases. Germline-derived CDR1 and CDR2 are LGHNA and YNFKEQ. The CDR3 length is 15 residues. DNA for the CDR3: TGTGCCAGCAGCCAAGATGCCAGCGGGGGCAATGAGCAGTTCTTC. This translates into CASSQDASGGNEQFF.

This clone was picked up one time. The genes are TRBV6-5 and TRBJ2-5, with a possible D match to TRBD2 (6 bases). Per the germline V gene, CDR1 is MNHEY and CDR2 is SVGAGI. With 7 bases removed from V and 2 bases from J, the gap between germline ends came to 17 bases. The length of the CDR3 is 15 residues. The CDR3 spells CASNPNSGVQETQYF. The CDR3 DNA is TGTGCCAGCAACCCCAACTCGGGGGTTCAAGAGACCCAGTACTTC.

This sequence joins TRBV5-1 and TRBJ2-3, with D possibly matching TRBD1 (6 bases). Germline V gene sequence: CDR1 SGHRS, CDR2 YFSETQ. Trimming pared 2 bases from V and 6 bases from J, leaving 7 bases between. The CDR3 length is 12 residues. The CDR3 sequence is CASSLQGDTQYF. CDR3 nucleotide sequence: TGCGCCAGCAGCTTACAGGGTGATACGCAGTATTTT.

The V gene is TRBV9, the J gene TRBJ2-3, with D unclear. V lost 2 bases, J lost 2 bases, and 12 bases lay in between. Germline loops: CDR1 SGDLS, CDR2 YYNGEE. This CDR3 spans 15 amino acids. The CDR3: CASSVRQALTDTQYF. The CDR3 DNA sequence: TGTGCCAGCAGCGTTCGCCAGGCCCTCACAGATACGCAGTATTTT.

This CDR3 reads CASRGRNNSPLHF. The CDR3 DNA follows: TGTGCCAGCAGGGGGAGGAATAATTCACCCCTCCACTTT. This chain uses TRBV6-4 with TRBJ1-6, with D unresolved. CDR1 and CDR2 from the germline V gene are MRHNA and SNTAGT. The CDR3 is 13 residues long. Deletions cut 6 bases from V and 5 bases from J, with 8 bases between.

The gene calls are TRBV6-5 and TRBJ2-7; possible D gene TRBD1, 6 bases. Trimming removed 6 bases from V and 4 bases from J, with 19 bases in between. Germline values: CDR1 MNHEY, CDR2 SVGAGI. The CDR3 sequence is 15 residues long. The CDR3 reads CASRQQGRLPYEQYF. The CDR3 DNA reads TGTGCCAGCAGGCAACAGGGCCGACTCCCTTACGAGCAGTACTTC.

This chain connects TRBV6-5 to TRBJ2-1; the D gene is possibly TRBD1 (5 bases). Germline V gene lookup returns CDR1 MNHEY and CDR2 SVGAGI. The V gene lost 7 bases and the J gene lost 8 bases, with 15 bases spanning the gap. The CDR3 sequence is 13 residues long. CDR3 residues: CASTNQGPDEQFF. DNA of the CDR3: TGTGCCAGCACAAACCAGGGTCCGGATGAGCAGTTCTTC.

J is TRBJ1-2 and V is TRBV24-1; TRBD1 might be the D (6 bases). The CDR3 has 13 amino acids. CDR1 is KGHDR, CDR2 SFDVKD, per germline. V dropped 4 bases and J dropped 3 bases, with 8 bases sitting between them. CDR3 in amino acids: CATSEHRDYGYTF. The CDR3 DNA reads as TGTGCCACCAGTGAGCACAGGGACTATGGCTACACCTTC.

This clone was counted once. The J gene is TRBJ2-2, the V gene TRBV6-5; TRBD1 aligns across 8 bases. V gave up 6 bases and J gave up 1 base; unmatched junction bases: 4. The CDR3 is 15 amino acids. The germline V gene encodes CDR1 MNHEY and CDR2 SVGAGI. This CDR3 reads CASRAGTGNTGELFF. The CDR3 DNA reads TGTGCCAGCAGGGCCGGGACAGGGAACACCGGGGAGCTGTTTTTT.

In nucleotides, the CDR3 is TGTGCCAGCAGGTCACCAGTAAAAGGCTACACCTTC. It yields the protein CASRSPVKGYTF. V usage is TRBV27 and J usage is TRBJ1-2; no reliable D call. Germline-derived CDR1 and CDR2 are MNHEY and SMNVEV (reference sequence). CDR3 length equals 12 residues. The ends were cut back, 6 bases at V and 8 bases at J, with 13 bases in the middle.

The V and J genes are TRBV4-2 and TRBJ1-1; D may be TRBD1 (6 bases). Germline V gene lookup returns CDR1 LGHNA and CDR2 YNFKEQ. CDR3 length: 11 amino acids. V lost 7 bases and J lost 8, with 11 bases in between. The CDR3 DNA follows: TGTGCCAGCAAAGAGGGGACAGAAGCTTTCTTT. Its translation: CASKEGTEAFF.

This chain uses TRBV9 with TRBJ2-2, with TRBD2 matching 13 bases. Germline V lookup: CDR1 SGDLS, CDR2 YYNGEE. Trimming removed 3 bases from V and 7 bases from J; junction bases left unmatched: 6. The CDR3 totals 16 residues. This CDR3 reads CASSETSGGQVGELFF. Here the CDR3 DNA reads TGTGCCAGCAGCGAGACTAGCGGGGGGCAGGTCGGGGAGCTGTTTTTT.

This chain connects TRBV28 to TRBJ1-1; D perhaps matches TRBD1 (5 bases). This CDR3 region has 13 residues. Looked up from germline, CDR1 is MDHEN and CDR2 is SYDVKM. V lost 8 bases to trimming and J lost 0 bases, with 10 bases between them. CDR3 protein: CASQEGLNTEAFF. The CDR3 nucleotides read TGTGCCAGCCAGGAGGGGTTGAACACTGAAGCTTTCTTT. Combining the CDR3 with reference TRBV28 and TRBJ1-1 gives the whole variable domain DVKVTQSSRYLVKRTGEKVFLECVQDMDHENMFWYRQDPGLGLRLIYFSYDVKMKEKGDIPEGYSVSREKKERFSLILESASTNQTSMYLCASQEGLNTEAFFGQGTRLTVV.

The chain carries TRBV19 and TRBJ2-7; 7 nucleotides match TRBD2. This CDR3 has 14 residues. Germline CDR1 reads LNHDA; CDR2 reads SQIVND (reference sequence). With V trimmed by 6 bases and J by 3 bases, 8 bases remained unmatched. The CDR3 sequence is CASSPLPGGYEQYF. The CDR3 DNA is TGTGCCAGTAGCCCCCTGCCGGGAGGCTACGAGCAGTACTTC.

The chain is built from TRBV4-1 and TRBJ1-4; D gene ambiguous. V gave up 3 bases and J gave up 9 bases, with 23 bases separating them. In germline, CDR1 is MGHRA, CDR2 YSYEKL. The CDR3 extends over 17 amino acids. The CDR3 nucleotides are TGCGCCAGCAGCCACCCTCGCGAGGGTTTCGAAATTAAAAAACTGTTTTTT. It is translated as CASSHPREGFEIKKLFF.

The CDR3 DNA reads TGTGCCAGCAGTGACTCGGACTGGGTCCAAGAGACCCAGTACTTC. It is translated as CASSDSDWVQETQYF. The chain recombines TRBV6-4 with TRBJ2-5; possibly TRBD2 for D (5 bases). The germline gives CDR1 MRHNA, CDR2 SNTAGT. V was cut by 0 bases and J by 1 base, with 9 bases left in between. This CDR3 comprises 15 residues.

The genes are TRBV9 and TRBJ1-6; 7 nucleotides line up with TRBD1. Trimming removed 0 bases from V and 5 bases from J; junction bases left unmatched: 8. From germline, CDR1 is SGDLS and CDR2 YYNGEE. This CDR3 is built from 17 residues. The CDR3: CASSVGVGGTDNSPLHF. In nucleotides, the CDR3 is TGTGCCAGCAGCGTAGGGGTAGGTGGGACAGATAATTCACCCCTCCACTTT. The full variable domain, with the rest looked up from reference TRBV9 and TRBJ1-6, is DSGVTQTPKHLITATGQRVTLRCSPRSGDLSVYWYQQSLDQGLQFLIQYYNGEERAKGNILERFSAQQFPDLHSELNLSSLELGDSALYFCASSVGVGGTDNSPLHFGNGTRLTVT.

The chain recombines TRBV5-1 with TRBJ1-3; 7 positions match TRBD1. V dropped 5 bases and J dropped 0; count of bases not matched to a gene: 5. Germline-derived CDR1 and CDR2 are SGHRS and YFSETQ. The CDR3 consists of 15 residues. As DNA, the CDR3 is TGCGCCAGCAGGCCGACAGGGCCCTCTGGAAACACCATATATTTT. It translates to CASRPTGPSGNTIYF. Drawing the rest from reference TRBV5-1 and TRBJ1-3, the complete variable domain is KAGVTQTPRYLIKTRGQQVTLSCSPISGHRSVSWYQQTPGQGLQFLFEYFSETQRNKGNFPGRFSGRQFSNSRSEMNVSTLELGDSALYLCASRPTGPSGNTIYFGEGSWLTVV.

This CDR3 is CASSSSGAFGQPQHF. The CDR3 DNA reads as TGTGCCAGCAGCTCGTCAGGTGCCTTCGGTCAGCCCCAGCATTTT. The genes are TRBV7-8 and TRBJ1-5, with unresolved D. CDR3 length: 15 amino acids. V lost 4 bases and J 6 bases, leaving 16 bases between the germline ends. Germline CDR1 is SGHVS and CDR2 is FQNEAQ.

Here the CDR3 reads CASSFRPEVNTGELFF. For the CDR3, the DNA is TGTGCCAGCAGCTTTCGTCCAGAGGTTAACACCGGGGAGCTGTTTTTT. The chain combines TRBV7-9 with TRBJ2-2; D unclear. This CDR3 is built from 16 residues. Germline V gene lookup returns CDR1 SEHNR and CDR2 FQNEAQ (reference sequence). V was pared by 3 bases and J by 2 bases, with 13 bases between.

This CDR3 is CSASPYGSPSGNTIYF. The CDR3 DNA reads TGCAGTGCTAGTCCCTATGGTTCTCCCTCTGGAAACACCATATATTTT. The genes are TRBV20-1 and TRBJ1-3; no reliable D call. Germline lookup yields CDR1 DFQATT and CDR2 SNEGSKA (reference sequence). Between the trimmed V and J ends, which lost 3 bases and 0 bases, there was a span of 15 bases. The CDR3 loop spans 16 amino acids.

The chain links TRBV7-9 to TRBJ2-1; 11 positions agree with TRBD2. V was pared by 5 bases and J by 4 bases, with 4 bases of the junction left unmatched. The CDR3 is made up of 15 amino acids. Germline CDR1 and CDR2: SEHNR and FQNEAQ (reference sequence). The chain's CDR3 is CASSISGGAYNEQFF. CDR3 in DNA: TGTGCCAGCAGCATTAGCGGGGGGGCTTACAATGAGCAGTTCTTC.

The rearrangement joins TRBV30 to TRBJ2-1; D is undetermined. This CDR3 contains 13 residues. Germline lookup yields CDR1 GTSNPN and CDR2 SVGIG (reference sequence). V lost 4 bases, J lost 11 bases, and 18 bases lay in between. CDR3 bases: TGTGCCTGGACCCCAAACCTAGGCCCAAAGCAGTTCTTC. It specifies CAWTPNLGPKQFF.

DNA for the CDR3: TGTGCCATCAGTGAGTCGACTCTGAGGAATGAGCAGTTCTTC. The encoded protein is CAISESTLRNEQFF. The rearrangement uses TRBV10-3 and TRBJ2-1; D not certain. Germline values: CDR1 ENHRY, CDR2 SYGVKD. This CDR3 is 14 amino acids long. V was trimmed by 0 bases and J by 7 bases, leaving 10 bases between them.

CDR3 residues: CASSPSAGTGEAFF. As DNA, the CDR3 is TGTGCCAGCAGTCCCTCGGCGGGGACAGGCGAAGCTTTCTTT. V and J are TRBV6-4 and TRBJ1-1, with TRBD1 identical over 8 bases. The length of the CDR3 is 14 residues. The ends lost 5 bases at V and 8 bases at J; junction bases unmatched: 10. CDR1 and CDR2 from the germline V gene are MRHNA and SNTAGT.

With respect to this clone: At one end the junction does not follow the germline gene, possibly because of a read error. The chain recombines TRBV6-5 with TRBJ2-2; tentative D call: TRBD1 (6 bases). CDR1 MNHEY and CDR2 SVGAGI come from the germline V gene. CDR3 length: 15 amino acids. CDR3 in amino acids: CASSPGTRVTEELFF. The CDR3 DNA reads TGTGCCAGCAGCCCGGGGACAAGGGTCACCGAGGAGCTGTTTTTT.

J is TRBJ2-1 and V is TRBV27; 9 bases are shared with TRBD1. Trimming removed 1 base from V and 14 bases from J; junction bases left unmatched: 6. CDR3 size: 13 residues. The germline V gene encodes CDR1 MNHEY and CDR2 SMNVEV (reference sequence). The CDR3: CASSLWGGDREFF. The DNA for the CDR3 is TGTGCCAGCAGTTTATGGGGTGGGGACAGGGAGTTCTTC.

V is TRBV7-2 and J is TRBJ2-1; TRBD2 aligns across 12 bases. Germline CDR1 and CDR2: SGHTA and FQGNSA. V lost 5 bases, J lost 10 bases, and 3 bases stayed unmatched. The length of the CDR3 is 13 residues. CDR3 amino acids: CASSTGLAGEQFF. CDR3 nucleotides: TGTGCCAGCAGCACGGGACTAGCGGGCGAGCAGTTCTTC.

The V and J genes are TRBV21-1 and TRBJ1-5; TRBD1, the D gene given by the table, was not confirmed from the DNA. TRBV21-1 is a pseudogene locus. CDR3 length equals 17 residues. DNA of the CDR3: TGTGCCAGCAACAAAGAGCGAAGGGGTCGGGGCAATCAGCCCCAGCATTTT. Residues: CASNKERRGRGNQPQHF.

J is TRBJ2-5 and V is TRBV3-1 (or the pseudogene TRBV3-2); the D gene is possibly TRBD2 (7 bases). Germline assignment: CDR1 LGHDT and CDR2 YNNKEL (reference sequence). The CDR3 is 13 amino acids. The V and J ends lost 1 base and 13 bases respectively, with 16 bases between them. The CDR3 nucleotides are TGTGCCAGCAGCCAAGGGGCGGGGGCGCCAGGGTACTTC. Translated: CASSQGAGAPGYF.

This chain joins TRBV13 and TRBJ2-7; 7 nucleotides line up with TRBD1. Looked up from germline, CDR1 is PRHDT and CDR2 is FYEKMQ (reference sequence). CDR3 length equals 13 residues. V was clipped by 2 bases and J by 6 bases; unmatched bases: 4. The CDR3 sequence is CASSLQTGIEQYF. The CDR3 bases are TGTGCCAGCAGCTTACAGACAGGGATCGAGCAGTACTTC.